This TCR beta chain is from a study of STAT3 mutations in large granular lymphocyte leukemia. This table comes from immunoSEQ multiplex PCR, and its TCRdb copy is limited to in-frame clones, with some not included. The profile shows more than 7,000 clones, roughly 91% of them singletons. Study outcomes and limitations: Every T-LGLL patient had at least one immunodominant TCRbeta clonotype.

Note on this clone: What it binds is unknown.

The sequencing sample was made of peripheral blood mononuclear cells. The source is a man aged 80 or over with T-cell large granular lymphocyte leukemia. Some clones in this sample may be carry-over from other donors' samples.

This CDR3 is CASSHLTADDQPQHF. CDR3 DNA: TGCGCCAGCAGCCATCTTACGGCTGACGATCAGCCCCAGCATTTT. V and J are TRBV4-3 and TRBJ1-5, with unresolved D. V was clipped by 3 bases and J by 5 bases, with 14 bases between them. The CDR3 extends over 15 amino acids. Germline assignment: CDR1 LGHNA and CDR2 YSLEER.